This T cell receptor (beta chain) was identified in a study of blood T cells in healthy people across ages. Points from the study as a whole: Higher diversity and more naive CD4+ cells were features of long-lived donors, compared to aged donors. There was no known CMV status for donors, so expanded clonotype changes were possibly confounded.

Note on this clonotype: The antigen remains unidentified.

Primed by a sample-barcoded 5' primer and a J-beta primer mix, a second PCR proceeded for about 6 to 11 cycles. TCRdb fed the 5' RACE reads into MiXCR, producing one record per CDR3 protein. The table lists around 1,900,000 distinct CDR3 sequences, around 42% of them singletons. Germline assignment: CDR1 SQVTM and CDR2 ANQGSEA. This CDR3 is built from 12 residues. V was clipped by 5 bases and J by 1 base, with 8 bases between them. For every donor, a draw yielded around 10 milliliters of peripheral blood. The sample taken for sequencing was blood. The sequence was obtained from a human donor in good health. The chain couples TRBV29-1 to TRBJ1-1; no firm D call. For the CDR3, the DNA is TGCAGCGTTATGCTTCGGAACACTGAAGCTTTCTTT. As protein: CSVMLRNTEAFF.